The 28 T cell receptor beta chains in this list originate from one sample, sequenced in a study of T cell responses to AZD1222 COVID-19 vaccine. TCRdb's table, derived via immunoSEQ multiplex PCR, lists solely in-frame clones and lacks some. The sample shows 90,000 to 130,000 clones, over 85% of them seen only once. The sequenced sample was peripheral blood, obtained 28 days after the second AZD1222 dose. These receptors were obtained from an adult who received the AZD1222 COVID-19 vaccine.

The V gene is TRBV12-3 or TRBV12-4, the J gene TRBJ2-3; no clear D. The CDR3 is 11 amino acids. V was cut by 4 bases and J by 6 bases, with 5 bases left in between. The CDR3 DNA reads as TGTGCCAGCAGTTGGCGGGATACGCAGTATTTT. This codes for CASSWRDTQYF.

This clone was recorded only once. CDR3 region: CASMAIGVRGTDTQYF. The CDR3 bases are TGTGCCAGTATGGCTATTGGAGTCAGGGGCACAGATACGCAGTATTTT. This chain uses TRBV19 with TRBJ2-3, with a tentative D call TRBD1 (5 bases). The CDR3 totals 16 residues. Trimming removed 7 bases from V and 1 base from J, with 18 bases in between. The V gene's germline CDR1 is LNHDA and CDR2 SQIVND (reference sequence).

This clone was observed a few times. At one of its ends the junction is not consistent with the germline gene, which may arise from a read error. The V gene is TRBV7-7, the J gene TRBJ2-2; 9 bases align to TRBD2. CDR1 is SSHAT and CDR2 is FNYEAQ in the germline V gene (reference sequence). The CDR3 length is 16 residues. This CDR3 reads CASSGPSGANTGELFF. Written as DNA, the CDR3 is TGTGCTAGCAGTGGTCCTAGCGGGGCAAACACCGGGGAGCTGTTTTTT.

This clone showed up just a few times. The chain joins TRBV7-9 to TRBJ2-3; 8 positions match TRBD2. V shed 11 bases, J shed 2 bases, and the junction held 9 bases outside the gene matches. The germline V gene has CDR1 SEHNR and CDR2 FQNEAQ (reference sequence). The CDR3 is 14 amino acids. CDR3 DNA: TGTGCCGGGACGGAGCGGGGGAACACAGATACGCAGTATTTT. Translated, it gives CAGTERGNTDTQYF.

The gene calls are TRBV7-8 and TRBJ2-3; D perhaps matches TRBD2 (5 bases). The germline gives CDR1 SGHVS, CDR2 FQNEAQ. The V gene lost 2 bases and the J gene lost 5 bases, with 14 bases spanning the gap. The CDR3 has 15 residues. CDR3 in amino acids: CASSLLNGVKDTQYF. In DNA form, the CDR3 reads TGTGCCAGCAGCTTACTTAACGGGGTAAAAGATACGCAGTATTTT.

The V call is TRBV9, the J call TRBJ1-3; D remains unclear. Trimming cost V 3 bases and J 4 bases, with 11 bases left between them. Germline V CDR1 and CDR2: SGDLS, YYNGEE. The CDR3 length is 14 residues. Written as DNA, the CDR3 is TGTGCCAGCAGCGGTAGTTTATCCGGAAACACCATATATTTT. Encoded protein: CASSGSLSGNTIYF.

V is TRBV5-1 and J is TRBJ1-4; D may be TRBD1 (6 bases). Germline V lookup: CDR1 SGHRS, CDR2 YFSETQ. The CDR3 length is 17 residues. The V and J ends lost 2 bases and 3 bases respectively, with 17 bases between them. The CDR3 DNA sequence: TGCGCCAGCAGCTTACTACAGGGTCCGGCTGCTAATGAAAAACTGTTTTTT. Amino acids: CASSLLQGPAANEKLFF.

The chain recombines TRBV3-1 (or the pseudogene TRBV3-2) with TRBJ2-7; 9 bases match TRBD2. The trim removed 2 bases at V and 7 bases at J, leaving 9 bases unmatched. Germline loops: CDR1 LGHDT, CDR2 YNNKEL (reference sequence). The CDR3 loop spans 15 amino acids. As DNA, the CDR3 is TGTGCCAGCAGCCAACCAAGTGGCGGGGGGGAGGAGCAGTACTTC. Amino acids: CASSQPSGGGEEQYF.

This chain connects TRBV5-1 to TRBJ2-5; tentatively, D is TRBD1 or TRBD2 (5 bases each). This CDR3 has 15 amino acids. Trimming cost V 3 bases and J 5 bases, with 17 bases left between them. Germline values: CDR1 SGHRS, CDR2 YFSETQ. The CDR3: CASSSGLGLGETQYF. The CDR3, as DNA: TGCGCCAGCAGCTCTGGACTGGGGCTAGGGGAGACCCAGTACTTC.

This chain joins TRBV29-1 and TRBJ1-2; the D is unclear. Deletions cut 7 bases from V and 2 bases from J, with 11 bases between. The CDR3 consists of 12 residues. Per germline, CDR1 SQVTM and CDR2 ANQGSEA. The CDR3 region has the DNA TGCAGCGCACTCGAGGCGAACTATGGCTACACCTTC. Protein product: CSALEANYGYTF. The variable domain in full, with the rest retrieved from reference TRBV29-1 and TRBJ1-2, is SAVISQKPSRDICQRGTSLTIQCQVDSQVTMMFWYRQQPGQSLTLIATANQGSEATYESGFVIDKFPISRPNLTFSTLTVSNMSPEDSSIYLCSALEANYGYTFGSGTRLTVV.

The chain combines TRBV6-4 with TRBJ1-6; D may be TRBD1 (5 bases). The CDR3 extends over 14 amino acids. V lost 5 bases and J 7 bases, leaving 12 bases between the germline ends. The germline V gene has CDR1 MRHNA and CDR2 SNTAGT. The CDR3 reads CASSPQGRNSPLHF. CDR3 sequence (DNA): TGTGCCAGCAGTCCCCAGGGACGGAATTCACCCCTCCACTTT.

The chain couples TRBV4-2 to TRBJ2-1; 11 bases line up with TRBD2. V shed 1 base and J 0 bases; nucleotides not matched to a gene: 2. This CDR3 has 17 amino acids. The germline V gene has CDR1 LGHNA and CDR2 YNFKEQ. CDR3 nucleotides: TGTGCCAGCAGCCAAGGTAGCGGGGGGGCCTCCTACAATGAGCAGTTCTTC. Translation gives CASSQGSGGASYNEQFF.

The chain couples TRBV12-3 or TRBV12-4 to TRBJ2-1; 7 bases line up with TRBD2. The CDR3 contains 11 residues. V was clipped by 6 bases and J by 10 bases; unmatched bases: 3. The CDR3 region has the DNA TGTGCCAGCAGACTAGCGCGGGAGCAGTTCTTC. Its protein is CASRLAREQFF.

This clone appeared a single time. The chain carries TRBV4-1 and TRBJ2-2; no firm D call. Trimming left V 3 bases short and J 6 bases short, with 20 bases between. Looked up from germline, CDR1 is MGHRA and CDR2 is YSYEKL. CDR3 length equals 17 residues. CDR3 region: CASSHAFSTTAAGELFF. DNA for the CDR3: TGCGCCAGCAGCCATGCCTTCAGTACCACCGCGGCCGGGGAGCTGTTTTTT.

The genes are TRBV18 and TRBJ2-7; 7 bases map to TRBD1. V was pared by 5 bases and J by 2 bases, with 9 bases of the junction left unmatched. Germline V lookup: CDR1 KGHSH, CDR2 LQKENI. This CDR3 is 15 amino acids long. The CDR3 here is CASSESRDSTYEQYF. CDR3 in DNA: TGTGCCAGCTCAGAATCCCGGGACAGTACCTACGAGCAGTACTTC.

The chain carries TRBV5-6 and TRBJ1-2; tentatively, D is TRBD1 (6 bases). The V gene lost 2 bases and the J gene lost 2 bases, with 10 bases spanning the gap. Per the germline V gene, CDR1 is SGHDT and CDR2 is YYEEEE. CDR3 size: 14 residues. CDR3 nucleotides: TGTGCCAGCAGCTTCCGCGGACAGAACTATGGCTACACCTTC. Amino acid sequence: CASSFRGQNYGYTF.

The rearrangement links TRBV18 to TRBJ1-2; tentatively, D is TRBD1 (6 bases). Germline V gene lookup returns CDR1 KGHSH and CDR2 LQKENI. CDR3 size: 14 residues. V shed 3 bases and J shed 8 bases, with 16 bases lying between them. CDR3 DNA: TGTGCCAGCTCACCGATCCGGGACAACGGGGGCTACACCTTC. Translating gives CASSPIRDNGGYTF.

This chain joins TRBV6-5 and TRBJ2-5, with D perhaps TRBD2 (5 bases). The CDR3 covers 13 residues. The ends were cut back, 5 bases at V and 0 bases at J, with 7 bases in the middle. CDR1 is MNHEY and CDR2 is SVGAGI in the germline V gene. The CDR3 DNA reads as TGTGCCAGCAGTACTAGACACCAAGAGACCCAGTACTTC. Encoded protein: CASSTRHQETQYF.

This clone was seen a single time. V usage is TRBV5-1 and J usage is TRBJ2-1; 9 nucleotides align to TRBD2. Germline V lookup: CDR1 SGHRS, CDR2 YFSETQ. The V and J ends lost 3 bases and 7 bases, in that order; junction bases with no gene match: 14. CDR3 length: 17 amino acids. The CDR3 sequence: CASSSLTSGTRGNEQFF. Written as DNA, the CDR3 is TGCGCCAGCAGCTCCCTGACTAGCGGAACAAGAGGGAATGAGCAGTTCTTC.

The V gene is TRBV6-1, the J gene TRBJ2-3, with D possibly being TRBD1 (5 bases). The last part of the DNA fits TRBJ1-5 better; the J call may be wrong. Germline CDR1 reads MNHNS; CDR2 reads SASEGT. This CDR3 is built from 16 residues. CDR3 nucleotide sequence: TGTGCCAGCAGTGAAGCGGTGGGGGGAGGCACAGATACGCAGCATTTT. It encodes CASSEAVGGGTDTQHF.

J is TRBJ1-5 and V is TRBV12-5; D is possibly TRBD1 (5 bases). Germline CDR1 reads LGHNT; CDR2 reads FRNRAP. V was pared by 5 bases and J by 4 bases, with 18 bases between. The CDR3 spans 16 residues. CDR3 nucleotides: TGTGCTAGTGGTCCAGAGGTCGGGGGGGGAAATCAGCCCCAGCATTTT. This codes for CASGPEVGGGNQPQHF.

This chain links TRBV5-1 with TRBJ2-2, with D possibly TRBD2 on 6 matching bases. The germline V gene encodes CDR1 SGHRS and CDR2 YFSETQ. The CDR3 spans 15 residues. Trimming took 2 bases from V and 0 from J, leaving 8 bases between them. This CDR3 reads CASSLPGANTGELFF. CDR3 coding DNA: TGCGCCAGCAGCTTACCGGGAGCGAACACCGGGGAGCTGTTTTTT.

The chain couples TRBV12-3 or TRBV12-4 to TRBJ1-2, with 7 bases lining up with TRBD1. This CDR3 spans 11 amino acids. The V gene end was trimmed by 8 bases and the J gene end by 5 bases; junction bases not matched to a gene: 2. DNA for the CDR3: TGTGCCAGCGGGACAGAATATGGCTACACCTTC. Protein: CASGTEYGYTF.

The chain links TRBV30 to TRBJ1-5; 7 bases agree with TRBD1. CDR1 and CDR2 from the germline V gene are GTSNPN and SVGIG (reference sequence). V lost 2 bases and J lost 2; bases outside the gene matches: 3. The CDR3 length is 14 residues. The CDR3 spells CAWSPGGGNQPQHF. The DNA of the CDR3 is TGTGCCTGGAGTCCAGGGGGAGGCAATCAGCCCCAGCATTTT.

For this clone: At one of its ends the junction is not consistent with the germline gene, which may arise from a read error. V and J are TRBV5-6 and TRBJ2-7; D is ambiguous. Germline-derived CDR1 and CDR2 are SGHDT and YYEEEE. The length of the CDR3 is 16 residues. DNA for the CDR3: TGTGCCAGCAGCGCCTTGGTATTTAGCAAATCCTCCGAGCAGTACTTC. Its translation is CASSALVFSKSSEQYF.

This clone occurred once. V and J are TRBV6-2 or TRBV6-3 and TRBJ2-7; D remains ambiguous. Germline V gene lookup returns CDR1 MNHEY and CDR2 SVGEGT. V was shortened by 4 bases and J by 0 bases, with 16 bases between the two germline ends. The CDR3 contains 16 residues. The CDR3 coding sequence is TGTGCCAGCAGTTTAAAGTTGGGTAGGGACTCCTACGAGCAGTACTTC. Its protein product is CASSLKLGRDSYEQYF.

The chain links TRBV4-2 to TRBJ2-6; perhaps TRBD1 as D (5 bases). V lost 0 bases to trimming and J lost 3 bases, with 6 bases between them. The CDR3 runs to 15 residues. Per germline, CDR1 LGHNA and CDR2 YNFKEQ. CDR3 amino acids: CASSQDRDGANVLTF. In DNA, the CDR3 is TGTGCCAGCAGCCAAGACAGGGATGGGGCCAACGTCCTGACTTTC.

In nucleotides, the CDR3 is TGTGCCAGCAGCCGCACCGGGACAGGAGCCTACGAGCAGTACTTC. Protein: CASSRTGTGAYEQYF. This chain connects TRBV5-6 to TRBJ2-7; 8 positions agree with TRBD1. The CDR3 totals 15 residues. Germline CDR1 SGHDT, CDR2 YYEEEE. After removal of 4 bases from V and 2 bases from J, the junction contained 8 bases not matched to a gene.